The present entry profiles one TCR beta chain with its context. Seattle researchers signed up patients amid active infection and tracked them longitudinally. In the original workflow: Amplifying reference gene primers gave estimates of nucleated cell counts. The method was immunoSEQ multiplex PCR; TCRdb's version includes in-frame clones alone and lacks a portion of them. V and J calls and clone size are those listed in that table; D and trimming were worked out from the DNA. This sample has 250,000 to 350,000 clones, with approximately 90% found just once. This entry is derived from a study of blood T cell repertoires in COVID-19. About the study: Specimens from acute and convalescent COVID-19 originated in the United States, Italy and Spain. In each case, the material was cDNA or gDNA derived from T cells, B-cell-depleted T cells, or PBMCs.

V gave up 3 bases and J gave up 5 bases, with 9 bases separating them. The CDR3 loop spans 13 amino acids. CDR1 SGHDN and CDR2 FVKESK come from the germline V gene. Sample: peripheral blood. The rearrangement links TRBV14 to TRBJ2-3; no firm D call. The TCR originated in a woman in her fifties or sixties with COVID-19, enrolled during active disease. The CDR3 region has the DNA TGTGCCAGCAGCCACCCAGTCATAGATACGCAGTATTTT. As protein: CASSHPVIDTQYF.